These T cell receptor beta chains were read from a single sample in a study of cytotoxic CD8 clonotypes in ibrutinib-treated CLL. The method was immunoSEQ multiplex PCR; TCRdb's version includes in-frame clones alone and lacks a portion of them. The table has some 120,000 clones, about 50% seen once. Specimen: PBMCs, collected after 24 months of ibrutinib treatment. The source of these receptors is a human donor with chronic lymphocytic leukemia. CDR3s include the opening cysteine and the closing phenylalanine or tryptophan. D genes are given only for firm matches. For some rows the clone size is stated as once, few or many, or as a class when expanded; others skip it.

DNA: TGTGCCAGCAGTTCGCTAGGACAGGGAGGCACCTTC
CDR3: CASSSLGQGGTF
J: TRBJ1-2
size: -
V: TRBV2
D: TRBD1

DNA: TGTGCCAGCAGCTCCGACACCCGCCAAGAGACCCAGTACTTC
CDR3: CASSSDTRQETQYF
J: TRBJ2-5
size: few
V: TRBV5-4
D: -

DNA: TGTGCCAGCAGCCTTTCACAGGGGGCAGCTAACTATGGCTACACCTTC
CDR3: CASSLSQGAANYGYTF
J: TRBJ1-2
size: -
V: TRBV2
D: TRBD1

DNA: TGTGCCAGCAGCGCGGGGTCAGATACGCAGTATTTT
CDR3: CASSAGSDTQYF
J: TRBJ2-3
size: -
V: TRBV7-7
D: -

DNA: TGCAGTGCCCAATCGGGGATCTTC
CDR3: CSAQSGIF
J: TRBJ1-2
size: -
V: TRBV20-1
D: -

DNA: TGTGCCAGCAGCTTAGCCGGGACAGTGGCCGGGGAGCTGTTTTTT
CDR3: CASSLAGTVAGELFF
J: TRBJ2-2
size: -
V: TRBV7-8
D: TRBD1

DNA: TGTGCCAGCAGTTCAGGCCAATCCTATGGCTACACCTTC
CDR3: CASSSGQSYGYTF
J: TRBJ1-2
size: -
V: TRBV28
D: -

DNA: TGTGCCAGCAGCGTAGACAACAGGAGAACCTACGAGCAGTACTTC
CDR3: CASSVDNRRTYEQYF
J: TRBJ2-7
size: -
V: TRBV9
D: -

DNA: TGTGCCAGCGGAACGGGGGAGACCCAGTACTTC
CDR3: CASGTGETQYF
J: TRBJ2-5
size: -
V: TRBV7-9
D: -

DNA: TGCAGCGTCCGGGATACCGGGACAGTCCAAGGCGAGCAGTACTTC
CDR3: CSVRDTGTVQGEQYF
J: TRBJ2-7
size: -
V: TRBV29-1
D: TRBD1

DNA: TGTGCCTGGAGGGTCGAAAATGCGGGCACTGAAGCTTTCTTT
CDR3: CAWRVENAGTEAFF
J: TRBJ1-1
size: once
V: TRBV30
D: -

DNA: TGTGCCAGCAGTGTATCAGGGTACACCTACAATGAGCAGTTCTTC
CDR3: CASSVSGYTYNEQFF
J: TRBJ2-1
size: -
V: TRBV25-1
D: -

DNA: TGTGCCAGCTCACCAACCAAAGCTGGAAACACCATATATTTT
CDR3: CASSPTKAGNTIYF
J: TRBJ1-3
size: -
V: TRBV18
D: -

DNA: TGTGCCAGCAGCGTAGAGGGTACCGGGAGCACTGAAGCTTTCTTT
CDR3: CASSVEGTGSTEAFF
J: TRBJ1-1
size: -
V: TRBV9
D: -

DNA: TGTGCCAGCAGCCAGGGACATAACTATGGCTACACCTTC
CDR3: CASSQGHNYGYTF
J: TRBJ1-2
size: -
V: TRBV7-9
D: -

DNA: TGTGCCAGCAGCTTAAACCCCACACAATCCTCGGGGGTCCTGACTTTC
CDR3: CASSLNPTQSSGVLTF
J: TRBJ2-6
size: once
V: TRBV7-8
D: -

DNA: TGTGCCAGCAGTGACCTGGGGAACTATGGCTACACCTTC
CDR3: CASSDLGNYGYTF
J: TRBJ1-2
size: few
V: TRBV25-1
D: -

DNA: TGTGCCAGTAGTGCGGGGGGAGGCATTCAGTACTTC
CDR3: CASSAGGGIQYF
J: TRBJ2-4
size: few
V: TRBV19
D: TRBD2

DNA: TGTGCCAGCAGCCTCAACCGTCCGAACACCGGGGAGCTGTTTTTT
CDR3: CASSLNRPNTGELFF
J: TRBJ2-2
size: few
V: TRBV7-9
D: -

DNA: TGTGCCAGCAGTGGGGACAGGGGGGTGTCCCAGCATTTT
CDR3: CASSGDRGVSQHF
J: TRBJ1-5
size: -
V: TRBV25-1
D: TRBD1

DNA: TGCAGCGTTGAAGATCTTATGACTACCAATGAGCAGTTCTTC
CDR3: CSVEDLMTTNEQFF
J: TRBJ2-1
size: -
V: TRBV29-1
D: -

DNA: TGCGCCAGCAGCTTCTGGACAGAAGATACGCAGTATTTT
CDR3: CASSFWTEDTQYF
J: TRBJ2-3
size: -
V: TRBV5-1
D: -

DNA: TGTGCCAGTAGCCAGGGGGACACCTTGAACACTGAAGCTTTCTTT
CDR3: CASSQGDTLNTEAFF
J: TRBJ1-1
size: -
V: TRBV19
D: TRBD1

DNA: TGTGCCACCAGCAGAGATCGGGGCCCTATTGGCTACACCTTC
CDR3: CATSRDRGPIGYTF
J: TRBJ1-2
size: -
V: TRBV15
D: -

DNA: TGTGCCAGCAGTTTATTGGTTGGCCCGGCCTCCTACGAGCAGTACTTC
CDR3: CASSLLVGPASYEQYF
J: TRBJ2-7
size: -
V: TRBV28
D: -

DNA: TGTGCCAGTCATACAGGGTTCGGCTCCTATAATTCACCCCTCCACTTT
CDR3: CASHTGFGSYNSPLHF
J: TRBJ1-6
size: -
V: TRBV28
D: -

DNA: TGTGCCAGCAGCTACTTCCGGGACAGGGAACAAGAGACCCAGTACTTC
CDR3: CASSYFRDREQETQYF
J: TRBJ2-5
size: once
V: TRBV13
D: TRBD1

DNA: TGTGCCAGCAGCTTACCTTACGACTGGGGCTACACCTTC
CDR3: CASSLPYDWGYTF
J: TRBJ1-2
size: -
V: TRBV7-9
D: -

DNA: TGTGCCAGCAGACATACAGGGGTGGGAGGCTACACCTTC
CDR3: CASRHTGVGGYTF
J: TRBJ1-2
size: -
V: TRBV28
D: TRBD1

DNA: TGCGCCAGCAGCTTGGAGCCGGATAATCAGCCCCAGCATTTT
CDR3: CASSLEPDNQPQHF
J: TRBJ1-5
size: -
V: TRBV5-1
D: -

DNA: TGTGCCAGTAGTCGTGCCCCGGGACAGGCGGGTTTTGGCTACACCTTC
CDR3: CASSRAPGQAGFGYTF
J: TRBJ1-2
size: once
V: TRBV19
D: TRBD1

DNA: TGTGCCAGCAGGTCCGGGACAGCTGGGAGGCAGACCCAGTACTTC
CDR3: CASRSGTAGRQTQYF
J: TRBJ2-5
size: few
V: TRBV27
D: -

DNA: TGTGCCTGGAGTTTTGGAGGGTCCACAGATACGCAGTATTTT
CDR3: CAWSFGGSTDTQYF
J: TRBJ2-3
size: -
V: TRBV30
D: -

DNA: TGTGCCAGCAGCGTAGTCGGGGTTGGCACTGAAGCTTTCTTT
CDR3: CASSVVGVGTEAFF
J: TRBJ1-1
size: few
V: TRBV9
D: -

DNA: TGCGCCAGCAGCTTGACGGCGGGGGGAAGAGAGACCCAGTACTTC
CDR3: CASSLTAGGRETQYF
J: TRBJ2-5
size: -
V: TRBV5-1
D: TRBD2

DNA: TGTGCCAGCAGCTTAGTGGGCCCGGGACAGGGGAGCTCCTACGAGCAGTACTTC
CDR3: CASSLVGPGQGSSYEQYF
J: TRBJ2-7
size: -
V: TRBV7-2
D: TRBD1

DNA: TGTGCCGGATACACGGGGACAGGGGGAGGCTACACCTTC
CDR3: CAGYTGTGGGYTF
J: TRBJ1-2
size: -
V: TRBV30
D: TRBD1

DNA: TGCAGCGCCTTACAGGGCGACACTGAAGCTTTCTTT
CDR3: CSALQGDTEAFF
J: TRBJ1-1
size: -
V: TRBV29-1
D: -

DNA: TGTGCCAGCATTGTACGACTCGCTGACTACAATGAGCAGTTCTTC
CDR3: CASIVRLADYNEQFF
J: TRBJ2-1
size: -
V: TRBV27
D: -

DNA: TGTGCCATCAGTCGACAGGGGCGGTCCGGGGAGCTGTTTTTT
CDR3: CAISRQGRSGELFF
J: TRBJ2-2
size: -
V: TRBV10-3
D: TRBD1

DNA: TGCAGCGTTGTTCGGTACAATGAGCAGTTCTTC
CDR3: CSVVRYNEQFF
J: TRBJ2-1
size: few
V: TRBV29-1
D: -

DNA: TGTGCTAGTGGTCTTGCCGGGACAGGGTCCTACGAGCAGTACTTC
CDR3: CASGLAGTGSYEQYF
J: TRBJ2-7
size: once
V: TRBV12-5
D: TRBD1

DNA: TGTGCCAGTAGTATTGGCTACTTGGGCGAGCAGTACTTC
CDR3: CASSIGYLGEQYF
J: TRBJ2-7
size: -
V: TRBV19
D: -

DNA: TGTGCCAGCAGCGTAGCTGATGTAGGGGCCCTCTACGAGCAGTACTTC
CDR3: CASSVADVGALYEQYF
J: TRBJ2-7
size: -
V: TRBV9
D: -

DNA: TGTGCCAGCAGCTGGGGACAAAATGAAAAACTGTTTTTT
CDR3: CASSWGQNEKLFF
J: TRBJ1-4
size: few
V: TRBV7-9
D: -

DNA: TGTGCCAGCAGCTTAGATCGACGGGGGAGCAATGAGCAGTTCTTC
CDR3: CASSLDRRGSNEQFF
J: TRBJ2-1
size: few
V: TRBV7-6
D: -

DNA: TGTGCCAGTAGTCCCAGGGGGCATGACAGGGAGCCTGAAGCTTTCTTT
CDR3: CASSPRGHDREPEAFF
J: TRBJ1-1
size: -
V: TRBV19
D: TRBD1

DNA: TGTGCCAGCAGTTACAGGGCAGGGAACACTGAAGCTTTCTTT
CDR3: CASSYRAGNTEAFF
J: TRBJ1-1
size: -
V: TRBV6-5
D: -

DNA: TGTGCCAGCAGCTTAGCAAGCGGGGGTCTCTACGAGCAGTACTTC
CDR3: CASSLASGGLYEQYF
J: TRBJ2-7
size: -
V: TRBV11-2
D: TRBD2

DNA: TGTGCCAGCAGCGCTCGGACTAGCGGGAATTACTACAATGAGCAGTTCTTC
CDR3: CASSARTSGNYYNEQFF
J: TRBJ2-1
size: -
V: TRBV5-8
D: TRBD2

DNA: TGTGCCACGACAACTAGCGGGGTCACAGATACGCAGTATTTT
CDR3: CATTTSGVTDTQYF
J: TRBJ2-3
size: -
V: TRBV10-3
D: TRBD2

DNA: TGTGCCAGCAGCGACAAATTCCGTGAGCAGTACTTC
CDR3: CASSDKFREQYF
J: TRBJ2-7
size: once
V: TRBV28
D: -

DNA: TGTGCCAGCAGCACCGGGACAGCCAGCTATGGCTACACCTTC
CDR3: CASSTGTASYGYTF
J: TRBJ1-2
size: -
V: TRBV5-6
D: TRBD1

DNA: TGTGCCAGCAGCTTAGAGTCCCTGCAAGGGGAGACCCAGTACTTC
CDR3: CASSLESLQGETQYF
J: TRBJ2-5
size: -
V: TRBV7-2
D: -

DNA: TGTGCCAGCAGCCGCCAACGGACCTCTTCGGCCCCCAATGAGCAGTTCTTC
CDR3: CASSRQRTSSAPNEQFF
J: TRBJ2-1
size: -
V: TRBV9
D: -

DNA: TGTGCCAGCAGCGCCTCAGTGAGCGGGGCCAACGTCCTGACTTTC
CDR3: CASSASVSGANVLTF
J: TRBJ2-6
size: -
V: TRBV9
D: -

DNA: TGTGCCAGCAGCTTGATACGGGGGCGATACGAGCAGTACTTC
CDR3: CASSLIRGRYEQYF
J: TRBJ2-7
size: few
V: TRBV5-6
D: -

DNA: TGTGCCAGCAGCCAAGGTTGGGCGAATTCACCCCTCCACTTT
CDR3: CASSQGWANSPLHF
J: TRBJ1-6
size: few
V: TRBV14
D: -

DNA: TGTGCCAGCTCGCTGCAGGGGGGTTTTCAGCCCCAGCATTTT
CDR3: CASSLQGGFQPQHF
J: TRBJ1-5
size: -
V: TRBV18
D: TRBD1